This entry concerns a single T cell receptor beta chain. What it binds is not known. This specimen belongs to a study of blood T cells in healthy people across ages. Regarding the study as a whole: CMV infection status of these donors was not known.

The V gene's germline CDR1 is LGHNA and CDR2 YSLEER. This CDR3 comprises 13 residues. The ends were cut back, 1 base at V and 6 bases at J, with 9 bases in the middle. With a J-beta primer mix and a sample-barcoded 5' primer, a second PCR ran roughly 6 to 11 cycles. From the 5' RACE reads, TCRdb called clonotypes with MiXCR, one entry per CDR3 protein. The table has some 690,000 distinct CDR3 sequences, around a fifth seen once. The receptor was isolated from a man in his 70s in good health. The sequenced sample was blood. The chain recombines TRBV4-3 with TRBJ1-2; weak D call: TRBD1 (6 bases). The CDR3 protein is CASSQAQGHGYTF. The CDR3 nucleotides read TGCGCCAGCAGCCAAGCTCAGGGGCATGGCTACACCTTC.